Below, 10 T cell receptor beta chains from the same sample are listed, as sequenced in a study of T cells after posttransplantation cyclophosphamide. Treatment was busulfan-fludarabine conditioning, a marrow graft, and cyclophosphamide on days +3 and +4. Clones were sequenced by immunoSEQ multiplex PCR, and TCRdb holds only the in-frame ones, with some missing. The data contain more than 10,000 clones, around 85% of them singletons. The material was PBMCs, obtained approximately 1,800 days after allogeneic stem cell transplant with posttransplant cyclophosphamide. These receptor sequences come from a female patient between 50 and 60 years old who received an allogeneic stem cell transplant from a related donor, was CMV-positive, and had no GVHD. The graft donor may have contributed some T cells.

A remark on this clone: The sample carries other DNA sequences with the same CDR3. The rearrangement joins TRBV5-1 to TRBJ2-7, with D perhaps TRBD1 (8 bases). Germline values: CDR1 SGHRS, CDR2 YFSETQ. The CDR3 runs to 15 residues. V was shortened by 3 bases and J by 7 bases, with 20 bases between the two germline ends. CDR3 sequence: CASSSNRQGTNEQYF. The CDR3 DNA sequence: TGCGCCAGCAGCTCGAACAGACAGGGGACTAATGAGCAGTACTTC.

The rearrangement uses TRBV28 and TRBJ1-1; D is ambiguous. The V end lost 5 bases, the J end lost 10 bases, and 17 bases lay between the germline ends. CDR1 is MDHEN, CDR2 SYDVKM, per germline. The CDR3 totals 13 residues. CDR3 residues: CASSRLQSSTAFF. The CDR3 coding sequence is TGTGCCAGCAGTCGACTACAGTCCTCAACAGCTTTCTTT.

The chain has TRBV30 and TRBJ1-5; 10 bases are shared with TRBD1. The germline CDR1 and CDR2 sequences are GTSNPN and SVGIG (reference sequence). The CDR3 is made up of 14 amino acids. V shed 1 base and J 6 bases; nucleotides not matched to a gene: 3. Written as DNA, the CDR3 is TGTGCCTGGAGTGGCGGGACAGGGGCTCAGCCCCAGCATTTT. This gives the protein CAWSGGTGAQPQHF.

The chain recombines TRBV19 with TRBJ2-2; 9 nucleotides line up with TRBD1. CDR1 and CDR2 (germline): LNHDA, SQIVND (reference sequence). CDR3 size: 14 residues. J lost 3 bases, V lost 7 bases, and 3 bases had no gene match. The CDR3 region is CASNRDRDTGELFF. CDR3 nucleotides: TGTGCCAGTAATAGGGACAGGGACACCGGGGAGCTGTTTTTT.

The chain uses TRBV6-1 and TRBJ2-7, with 8 nucleotides matching TRBD2. The CDR3 has 12 amino acids. Unmatched junction bases numbered 3, after V lost 7 bases and J lost 4 bases. CDR1 and CDR2 (germline): MNHNS, SASEGT. The CDR3 protein is CASTGLAYEQYF. CDR3 DNA: TGTGCCAGCACAGGACTAGCTTACGAGCAGTACTTC.

This clone has a single count. The chain uses TRBV5-1 and TRBJ2-1; TRBD2 matches 8 bases. Per the germline V gene, CDR1 is SGHRS and CDR2 is YFSETQ. With 4 bases clipped from V and 5 bases from J, the junction kept 8 bases outside the gene matches. The CDR3 contains 15 residues. The CDR3 loop reads CASSTLAGSDNEQFF. In nucleotides, the CDR3 is TGCGCCAGCAGCACCTTAGCGGGGTCCGACAATGAGCAGTTCTTC.

The chain combines TRBV4-1 with TRBJ1-1, with D possibly matching TRBD1 (5 bases). V was shortened by 2 bases and J by 5 bases, with 9 bases between the two germline ends. The CDR3 runs to 13 residues. Germline assignment: CDR1 MGHRA and CDR2 YSYEKL. In nucleotides, the CDR3 is TGCGCCAGCAGCCAACAGGGTCGAACTGAAGCTTTCTTT. Protein: CASSQQGRTEAFF.

There are a few counts of this clone. The chain recombines TRBV27 with TRBJ2-7; 7 bases agree with TRBD1. CDR3 length: 14 residues. The V and J ends lost 7 bases and 4 bases, in that order; junction bases with no gene match: 10. CDR1 MNHEY and CDR2 SMNVEV come from the germline V gene (reference sequence). CDR3 protein: CASTSFGTAYEQYF. CDR3 DNA: TGTGCCAGCACCTCTTTCGGGACAGCGTACGAGCAGTACTTC.

The rearrangement joins TRBV11-2 to TRBJ2-2; a weak D match, TRBD2 (7 bases). V was trimmed by 8 bases and J by 4 bases, leaving 20 bases between them. Germline V gives CDR1 SGHAT, CDR2 FQNNGV. The length of the CDR3 is 16 residues. CDR3 region: CASANPVGGLTGELFF. The CDR3 nucleotides are TGTGCCAGCGCCAATCCCGTGGGGGGGCTCACCGGGGAGCTGTTTTTT.

The chain joins TRBV5-1 to TRBJ1-1; D is ambiguous. The length of the CDR3 is 14 residues. Looked up from germline, CDR1 is SGHRS and CDR2 is YFSETQ. V dropped 0 bases and J dropped 3 bases, with 9 bases sitting between them. The CDR3 is CASSLGQRDTEAFF. The CDR3 bases are TGCGCCAGCAGCTTGGGTCAGCGGGACACTGAAGCTTTCTTT.